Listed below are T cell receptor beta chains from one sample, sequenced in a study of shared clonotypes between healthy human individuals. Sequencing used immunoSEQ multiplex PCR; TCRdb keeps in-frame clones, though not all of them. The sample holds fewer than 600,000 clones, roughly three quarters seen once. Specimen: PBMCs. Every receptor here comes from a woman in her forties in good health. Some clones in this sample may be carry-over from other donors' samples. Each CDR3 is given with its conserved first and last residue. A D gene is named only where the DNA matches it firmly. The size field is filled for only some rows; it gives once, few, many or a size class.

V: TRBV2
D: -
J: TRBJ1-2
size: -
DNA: TGTGCCAGCAGTTTTGATAAAACTAACTATGGCTACACCTTC
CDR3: CASSFDKTNYGYTF

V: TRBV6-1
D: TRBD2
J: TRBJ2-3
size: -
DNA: TGTGCCAGCACCCGACTAGCGGGATTTGATACGCAGTATTTT
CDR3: CASTRLAGFDTQYF

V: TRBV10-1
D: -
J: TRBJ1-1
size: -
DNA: TGCGCCAGCAGTTTTGGGGACACTGAAGCTTTCTTT
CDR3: CASSFGDTEAFF

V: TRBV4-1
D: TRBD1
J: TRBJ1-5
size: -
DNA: TGCGCCAGCAGCCATGCTGCCGAGGACAGGGTCAATCAGCCCCAGCATTTT
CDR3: CASSHAAEDRVNQPQHF

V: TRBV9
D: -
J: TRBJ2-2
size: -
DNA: TGTGCCAGCAGCGTAGTCGGGACGGCCCTTTCCGGGGAGCTGTTTTTT
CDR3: CASSVVGTALSGELFF

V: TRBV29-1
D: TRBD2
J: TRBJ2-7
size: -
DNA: TGCAGCGTTGGACTAGCGGGATCCTACGAGCAGTACTTC
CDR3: CSVGLAGSYEQYF

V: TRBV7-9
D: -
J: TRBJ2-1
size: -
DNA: TGTGCCAGCAGCTTTTCTCCAATTTGGGGCAACCGATTGGCTCATGAGCAGTTCTTC
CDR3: CASSFSPIWGNRLAHEQFF

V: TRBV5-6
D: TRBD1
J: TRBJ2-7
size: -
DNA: TGTGCCAGCAGCTTGGCTGGGACAGTGGATCTCTACGAGCAGTACTTC
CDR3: CASSLAGTVDLYEQYF

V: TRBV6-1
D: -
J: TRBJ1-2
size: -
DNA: TGTGCCAGCAGTGACGTGCGGGGGGCAGACTATGGCTACACCTTC
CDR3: CASSDVRGADYGYTF

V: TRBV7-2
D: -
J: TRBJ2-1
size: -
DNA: TGTGCCAGCAGCTTCCAGGGTAATGAGCAGTTCTTC
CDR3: CASSFQGNEQFF

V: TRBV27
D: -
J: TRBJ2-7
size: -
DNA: TGTGCCAGCAGTTCGGGACTTATCGAGAGAGAGCAGTACTTC
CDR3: CASSSGLIEREQYF

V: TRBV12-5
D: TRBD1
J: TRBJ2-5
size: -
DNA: TGTGCTAGTGGTTTATTGACAGGGGGGAGCCAAGAGACCCAGTACTTC
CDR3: CASGLLTGGSQETQYF

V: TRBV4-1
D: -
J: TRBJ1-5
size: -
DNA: TGCGCCAGCAGGACTACCCAAGGGAGCAATCAGCCCCAGCATTTT
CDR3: CASRTTQGSNQPQHF

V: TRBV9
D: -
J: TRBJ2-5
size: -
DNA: TGTGCCAGCAGCGTGGCACTACAAGAGACCCAGTACTTC
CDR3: CASSVALQETQYF

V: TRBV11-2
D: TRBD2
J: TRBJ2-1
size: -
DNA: TGTGCCAGCAGCCGGGAGGGCCCATCTTACAATGAGCAGTTCTTC
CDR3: CASSREGPSYNEQFF

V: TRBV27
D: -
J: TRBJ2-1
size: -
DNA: TGTGCCAGCAGTTTAAATTTCGGGACGACCTACAATGAGCAGTTCTTC
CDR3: CASSLNFGTTYNEQFF

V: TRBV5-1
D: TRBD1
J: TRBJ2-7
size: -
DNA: TGCGCCAGCAGCTTATCCGGGACAGGCATCAGGAAGACCTCCTACGAGCAGTACTTC
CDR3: CASSLSGTGIRKTSYEQYF

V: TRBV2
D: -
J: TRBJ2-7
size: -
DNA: TGTGCCAGCACCCAGTGGGCCTACGAGCAGTACTTC
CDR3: CASTQWAYEQYF

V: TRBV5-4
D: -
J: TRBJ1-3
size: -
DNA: TGTGCCAGCAGCTTGGGCGGCTCTGGAAACACCATATATTTT
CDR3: CASSLGGSGNTIYF

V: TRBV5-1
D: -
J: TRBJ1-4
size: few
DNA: TGCGCCAGCAGTAGAGGAACTAATGAAAAACTGTTTTTT
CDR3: CASSRGTNEKLFF

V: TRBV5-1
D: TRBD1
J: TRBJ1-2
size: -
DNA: TGCGCCAGCAGCTTGGGTCCCAGACAGGGGGATTCGGATGGCTACACCTTC
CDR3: CASSLGPRQGDSDGYTF

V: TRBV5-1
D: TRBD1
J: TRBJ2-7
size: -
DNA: TGCGCCAGCAGCTTGACAGGGCAGGGGGCCTACGAGCAGTACTTC
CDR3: CASSLTGQGAYEQYF

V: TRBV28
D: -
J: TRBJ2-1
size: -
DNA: TGTGCCAGCAGTCTAACGGGAGTTTGGTACAATGAGCAGTTCTTC
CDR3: CASSLTGVWYNEQFF

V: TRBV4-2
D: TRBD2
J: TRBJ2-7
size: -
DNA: TGTGCCAGCAGCCCTAGCGGGTTGAGCTCCTACGAGCAGTACTTC
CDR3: CASSPSGLSSYEQYF

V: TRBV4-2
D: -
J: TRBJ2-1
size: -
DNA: TGTGCCAGCAGCCGCAGACCGTACGAGCCGGCAAGCTCCTACAATGAGCAGTTCTTC
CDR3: CASSRRPYEPASSYNEQFF

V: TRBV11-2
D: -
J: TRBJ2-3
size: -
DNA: TGTGCCAGCAGCTTAACCCAGGCTACGCAGTATTTT
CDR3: CASSLTQATQYF

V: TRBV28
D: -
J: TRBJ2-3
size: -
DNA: TGTGCCAGCAGTCCCCCAAGCACAGATACGCAGTATTTT
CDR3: CASSPPSTDTQYF

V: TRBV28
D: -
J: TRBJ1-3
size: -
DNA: TGTGCCAGCACCCCGGCCCTCTCTGGAAACACCATATATTTT
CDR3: CASTPALSGNTIYF

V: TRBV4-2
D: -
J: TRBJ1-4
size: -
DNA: TGTGCCAGCAGCCAAGATCGGGGGGCCGGTAATGAAAAACTGTTTTTT
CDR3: CASSQDRGAGNEKLFF

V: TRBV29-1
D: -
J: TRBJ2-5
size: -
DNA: TGCAGCGGTATGGGGTGGCAAGAGACCCAGTACTTC
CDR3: CSGMGWQETQYF

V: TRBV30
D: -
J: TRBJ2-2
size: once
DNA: TGTGCCTGGACGGAGGGATGGAGCGGGGAGCTGTTTTTT
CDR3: CAWTEGWSGELFF

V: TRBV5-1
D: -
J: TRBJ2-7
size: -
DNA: TGCGCCAGCAGCTTGGGTTGGCGCGAGCAGTACTTC
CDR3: CASSLGWREQYF

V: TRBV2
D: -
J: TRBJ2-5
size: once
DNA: TGTGCCAGCAGTGCTAATCCACGAGCCCAGTACTTC
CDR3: CASSANPRAQYF

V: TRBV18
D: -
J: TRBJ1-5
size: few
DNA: TGTGCCAGCTCACCCGATAGCAATCAGCCCCAGCATTTT
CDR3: CASSPDSNQPQHF

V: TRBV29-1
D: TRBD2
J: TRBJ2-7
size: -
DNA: TGCAGCGTTGCGGGACTAGCGGTCCACGAGCAGTACTTC
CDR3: CSVAGLAVHEQYF

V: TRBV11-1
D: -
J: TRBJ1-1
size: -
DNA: TGTGCCAGCAGGAGAGGGGGTGAACTTGGTGAAGCTTTCTTT
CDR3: CASRRGGELGEAFF

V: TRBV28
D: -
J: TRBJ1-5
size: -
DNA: TGTGCCAGCAGTTTACGGCTGCAGCCCCAGCATTTT
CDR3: CASSLRLQPQHF

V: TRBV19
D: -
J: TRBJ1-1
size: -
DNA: TGTGCCAGTAGTATCCCGGGAAAGAACACTGAAGCTTTCTTT
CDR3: CASSIPGKNTEAFF

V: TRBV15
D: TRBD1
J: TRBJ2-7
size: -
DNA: TGTGCCACCAGCAGAGATCTTGGACAGGGGGTCTACGAGCAGTACTTC
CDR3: CATSRDLGQGVYEQYF

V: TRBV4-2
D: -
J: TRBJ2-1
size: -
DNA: TGTGCCAGCAGCGCAAGGACCGCGAATGAGCAGTTCTTC
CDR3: CASSARTANEQFF

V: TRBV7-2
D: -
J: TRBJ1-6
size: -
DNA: TGTGCCAGCAGCCCCACGGGCGGGGCCAGAAATTCACCCCTCCACTTT
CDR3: CASSPTGGARNSPLHF

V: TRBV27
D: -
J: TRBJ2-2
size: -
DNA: TGTGCCAGCAGTTTAGCGACAGGCTATACGAGAACCGGGGAGCTGTTTTTT
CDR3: CASSLATGYTRTGELFF

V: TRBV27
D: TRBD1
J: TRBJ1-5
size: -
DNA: TGTGCCAGCAGTTCTTCCCCGACAGGGAGAGGCAATCAGCCCCAGCATTTT
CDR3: CASSSSPTGRGNQPQHF

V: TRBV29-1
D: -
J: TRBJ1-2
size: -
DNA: TGCAGCGTTGAACGGGGAGAGGGCTACACCTTC
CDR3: CSVERGEGYTF

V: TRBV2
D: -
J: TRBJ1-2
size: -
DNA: TGTGCCAGCAGTGAAACAGCCTATGGCTACACCTTC
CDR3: CASSETAYGYTF

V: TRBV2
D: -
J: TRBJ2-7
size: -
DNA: TGTGCCAGCAGTCGGTTAGGGGGAACACACGAGCAGTACTTC
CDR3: CASSRLGGTHEQYF

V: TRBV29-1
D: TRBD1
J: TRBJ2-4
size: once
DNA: TGCAGCGTCCGGAGGCAAAAACAGGGGGGCGGTTATTCCAAAAACATTCAGTACTTC
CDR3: CSVRRQKQGGGYSKNIQYF

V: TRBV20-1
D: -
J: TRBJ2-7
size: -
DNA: TGCAGTGCTAGTAGGATCGACGAGCAGTACTTC
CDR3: CSASRIDEQYF

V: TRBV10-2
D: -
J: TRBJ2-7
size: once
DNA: TGCGCCAGCAGTGCTGCGAGCTACGAGCAGTACTTC
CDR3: CASSAASYEQYF

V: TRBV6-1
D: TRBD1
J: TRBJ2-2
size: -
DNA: TGTGCCACGGGAAGGGGGCCGGGCGGGGAGCTGTTTTTT
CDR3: CATGRGPGGELFF

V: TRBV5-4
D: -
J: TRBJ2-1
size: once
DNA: TGTGCCAGCAGCCCCCCGCGCCCCCCGGATGAGCAGTTCTTC
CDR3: CASSPPRPPDEQFF

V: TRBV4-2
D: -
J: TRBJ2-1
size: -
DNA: TGTGCCAGCAGCCAAGAAATTGAGCCAATGGGTTGGGCATCGGATGAGCAGTTCTTC
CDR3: CASSQEIEPMGWASDEQFF

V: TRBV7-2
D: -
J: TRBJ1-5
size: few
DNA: TGTGCCAGCGCTCCGGGGGCCTATCAGCCCCAGCATTTT
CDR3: CASAPGAYQPQHF

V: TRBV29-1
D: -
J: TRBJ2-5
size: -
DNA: TGCAGCGTTGGGGGGCAGGGGTCCCAAGAGACCCAGTACTTC
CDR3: CSVGGQGSQETQYF

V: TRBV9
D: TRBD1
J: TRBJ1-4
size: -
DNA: TGTGCCAGCAGCTCAAGACAGGGGGGTAATGAAAAACTGTTTTTT
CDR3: CASSSRQGGNEKLFF